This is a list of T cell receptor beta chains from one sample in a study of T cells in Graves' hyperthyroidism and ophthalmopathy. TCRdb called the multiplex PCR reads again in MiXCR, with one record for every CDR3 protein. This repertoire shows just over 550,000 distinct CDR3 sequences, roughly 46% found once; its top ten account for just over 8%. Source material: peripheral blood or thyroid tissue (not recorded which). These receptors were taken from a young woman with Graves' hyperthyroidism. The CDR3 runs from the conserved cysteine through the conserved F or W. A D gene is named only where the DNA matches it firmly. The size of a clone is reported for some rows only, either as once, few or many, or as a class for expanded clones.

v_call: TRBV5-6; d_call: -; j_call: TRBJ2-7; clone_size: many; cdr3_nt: TGTGCCAGCAGTTACTCCGGCACCTACGAGCAGTACTTC; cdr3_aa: CASSYSGTYEQYF
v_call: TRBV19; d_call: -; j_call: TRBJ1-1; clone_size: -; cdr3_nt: TGTGCCAGTACCTATTGGGGGACAAAAGGGACTGAAGCTTTCTTT; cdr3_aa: CASTYWGTKGTEAFF
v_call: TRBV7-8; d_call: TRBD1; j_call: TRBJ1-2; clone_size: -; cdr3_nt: TGTGCCAGCAGCTTGGTCGATGGGACAGGGGGCTTTGAGGATGGCTACACCTTC; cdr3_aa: CASSLVDGTGGFEDGYTF
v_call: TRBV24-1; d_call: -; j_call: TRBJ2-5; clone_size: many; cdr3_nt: TGTGCCACCAGTGACGCCCCACAAGAGACCCAGTACTTC; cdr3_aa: CATSDAPQETQYF
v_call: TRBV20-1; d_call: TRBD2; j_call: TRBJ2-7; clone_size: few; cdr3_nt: TGCAGTGCTAGAGGTCTAGCGGGGGAGCAGTACTTC; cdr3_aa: CSARGLAGEQYF
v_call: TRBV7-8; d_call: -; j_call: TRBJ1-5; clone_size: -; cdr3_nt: TGTGCCAGCAGCTCCCCTCCCAGCGATAGCAATCAGCCCCAGCATTTT; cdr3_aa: CASSSPPSDSNQPQHF
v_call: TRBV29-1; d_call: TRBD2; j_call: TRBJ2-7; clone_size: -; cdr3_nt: TGCAGCGTCGGGACTAGCGGGAGAATCTCCTACGAGCAGTACTTC; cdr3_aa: CSVGTSGRISYEQYF
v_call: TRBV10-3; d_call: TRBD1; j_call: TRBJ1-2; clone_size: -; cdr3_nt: TGTGCCATCAGTTCCGACAGGGTTTCTGACTATGGCTACACCTTC; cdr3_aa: CAISSDRVSDYGYTF
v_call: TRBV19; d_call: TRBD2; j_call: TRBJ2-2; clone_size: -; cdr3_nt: TGTGCCAGTAGTATAGGACTAGCGGGAGGGCCTGCCGGGGAGCTGTTTTTT; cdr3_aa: CASSIGLAGGPAGELFF
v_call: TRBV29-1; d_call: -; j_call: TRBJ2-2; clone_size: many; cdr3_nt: TGCAGCGCGGAGGGGAGTGACACCGGGGAGCTGTTTTTT; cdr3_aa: CSAEGSDTGELFF
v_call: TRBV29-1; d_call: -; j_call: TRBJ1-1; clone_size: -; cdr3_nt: TGCAGCGTTGAATCGGGGCCCATGAACACTGAAGCTTTCTTT; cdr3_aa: CSVESGPMNTEAFF
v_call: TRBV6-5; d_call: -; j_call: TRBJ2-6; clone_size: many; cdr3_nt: TGTGCCAGCTCTGGGGCCAACGTCCTGACTTTC; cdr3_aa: CASSGANVLTF
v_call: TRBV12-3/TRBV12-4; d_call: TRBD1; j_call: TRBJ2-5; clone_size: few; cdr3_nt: TGTGCCAGCAGGGGGACAGGGGGCGTCGAGACCCAGTACTTC; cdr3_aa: CASRGTGGVETQYF
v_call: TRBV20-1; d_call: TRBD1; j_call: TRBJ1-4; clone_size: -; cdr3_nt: TGCAGTGCGCCGACAGGGGGCGGTAATGAAAAACTGTTTTTT; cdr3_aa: CSAPTGGGNEKLFF
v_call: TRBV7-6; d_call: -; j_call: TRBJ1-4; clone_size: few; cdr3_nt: TGTGCCAGCAGCCAAGGGAAATTGGTGGCTAATGAAAAACTGTTTTTT; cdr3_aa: CASSQGKLVANEKLFF
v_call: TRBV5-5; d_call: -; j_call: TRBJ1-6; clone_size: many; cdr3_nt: TGTGCCAGCAGCTTAGGAGGGGGGCAAAGATCACCCCTCCACTTT; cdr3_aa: CASSLGGGQRSPLHF
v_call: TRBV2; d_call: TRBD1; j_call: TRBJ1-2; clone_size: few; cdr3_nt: TGTGCCAGCCTCGCGGTCCAGGGGACAGGGGCCTATGGCTACACCTTC; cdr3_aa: CASLAVQGTGAYGYTF
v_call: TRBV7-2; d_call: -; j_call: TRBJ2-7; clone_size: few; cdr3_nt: TGTGCTAGCGATGGAGGTGGGCCTGAGCAGTACTTC; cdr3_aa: CASDGGGPEQYF
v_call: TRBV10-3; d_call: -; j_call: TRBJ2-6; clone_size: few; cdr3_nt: TGTGCCAGCGGGGCCCGAGCCTTCTCTGGGGCCAACGTCCTGACTTTC; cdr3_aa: CASGARAFSGANVLTF
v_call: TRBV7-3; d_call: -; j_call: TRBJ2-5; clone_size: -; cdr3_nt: TGTGCCAGCAGCTTAACGGGACGGTACCAAGAGACCCAGTACTTC; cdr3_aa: CASSLTGRYQETQYF
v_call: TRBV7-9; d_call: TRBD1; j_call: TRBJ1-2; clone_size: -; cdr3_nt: TGTGCCAGCAGCGCCGGGACAGGGACTGGCTACACCTTC; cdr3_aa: CASSAGTGTGYTF
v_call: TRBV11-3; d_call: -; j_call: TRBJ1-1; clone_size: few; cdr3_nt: TGTGCCAGCAGCTTATGGGACTCAATGAACACTGAAGCTTTCTTT; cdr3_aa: CASSLWDSMNTEAFF
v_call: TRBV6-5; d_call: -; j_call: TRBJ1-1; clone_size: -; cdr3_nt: TGTGCCAGCAGTAACCAGGTGGACTCTGAAGCTTTCTTT; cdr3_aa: CASSNQVDSEAFF
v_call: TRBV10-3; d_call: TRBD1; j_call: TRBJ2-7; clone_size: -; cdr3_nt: TGTGCCAGCAGACGGACCGACAGGGGGGCCTACGAGCAGTACTTC; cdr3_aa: CASRRTDRGAYEQYF
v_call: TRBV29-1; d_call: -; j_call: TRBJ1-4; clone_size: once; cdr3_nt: TGCAGCGTTACACAATTGGAGGAAAAACTGTTTTTT; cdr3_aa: CSVTQLEEKLFF
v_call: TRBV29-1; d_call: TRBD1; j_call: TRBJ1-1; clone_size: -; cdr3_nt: TGCAGCGTTGTTCCGCAGGGGGCCACTGAAGCTTTCTTT; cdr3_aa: CSVVPQGATEAFF
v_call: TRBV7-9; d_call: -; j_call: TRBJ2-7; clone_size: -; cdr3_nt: TGTGCCAGCAGTTCGACGGGGCTCGAGCAGTACTTC; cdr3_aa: CASSSTGLEQYF
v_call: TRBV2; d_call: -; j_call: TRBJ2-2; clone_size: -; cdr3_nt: TGTGCCAGCAGTCCCCCCTCCGGGGAGCTGTTTTTT; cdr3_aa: CASSPPSGELFF
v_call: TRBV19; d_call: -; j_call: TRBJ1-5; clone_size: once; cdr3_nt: TGTGCCAGTAGCCTCCACAATCAGCCCCAGCATTTT; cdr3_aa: CASSLHNQPQHF
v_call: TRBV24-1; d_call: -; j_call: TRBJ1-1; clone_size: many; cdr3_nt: TGTGCCACCAGTGATAGTCTAGAGAACACTGAAGCTTTCTTT; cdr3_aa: CATSDSLENTEAFF
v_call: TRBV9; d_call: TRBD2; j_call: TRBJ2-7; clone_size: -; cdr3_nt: TGTGCTAGCAGCGTAGCTCACAGCGGGAGAGGGTACGAGCAGTACTTC; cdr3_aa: CASSVAHSGRGYEQYF
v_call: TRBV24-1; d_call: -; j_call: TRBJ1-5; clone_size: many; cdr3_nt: TGTGCCACCAGTGATAACACACAGCCCCAGCATTTT; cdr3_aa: CATSDNTQPQHF
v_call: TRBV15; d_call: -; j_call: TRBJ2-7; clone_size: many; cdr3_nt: TGTGCCACCAGCCCCAGGTCTTTCTACGAGCAGTACTTC; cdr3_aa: CATSPRSFYEQYF
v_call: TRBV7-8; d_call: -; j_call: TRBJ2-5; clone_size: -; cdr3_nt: TGTGCCAGCAGCCTGGGACGTCTCGGGCCCCAGTACTTC; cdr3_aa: CASSLGRLGPQYF
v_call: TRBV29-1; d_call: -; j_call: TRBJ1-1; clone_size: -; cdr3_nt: TGCAGCGGTTTCCTCAGTATGACTGAAGCTTTCTTT; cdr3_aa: CSGFLSMTEAFF
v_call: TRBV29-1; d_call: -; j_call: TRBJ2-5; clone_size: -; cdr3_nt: TGCAGCGTTGAAGCGGATGGGGAGACCCAGTACTTC; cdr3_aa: CSVEADGETQYF
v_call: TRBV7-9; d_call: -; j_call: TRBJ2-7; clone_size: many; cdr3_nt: TGTGCCAGCAGCTTAGCTGGCAGGGCGAACGAGCAGTACTTC; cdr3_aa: CASSLAGRANEQYF
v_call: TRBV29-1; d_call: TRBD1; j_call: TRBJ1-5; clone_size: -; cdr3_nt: TGCAGCGCTAGACAGGGGAGGGCTCAGCCCCCGCATTTT; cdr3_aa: CSARQGRAQPPHF
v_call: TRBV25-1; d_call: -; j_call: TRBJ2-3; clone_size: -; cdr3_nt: TGTGCCAGTTCCCCCGTTGAGTTTGCTCGGACAGATACGCAGTATTTT; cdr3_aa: CASSPVEFARTDTQYF
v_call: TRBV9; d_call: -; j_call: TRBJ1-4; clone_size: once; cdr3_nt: TGTGCCAGCAGTACTGGGGCAGCAACTAATGAAAAACTGTTTTTT; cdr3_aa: CASSTGAATNEKLFF
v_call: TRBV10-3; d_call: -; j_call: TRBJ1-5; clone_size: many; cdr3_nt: TGTGCCATCAGTGACAGTTCATATAGCAATCAGCCCCAGCATTTT; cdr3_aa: CAISDSSYSNQPQHF
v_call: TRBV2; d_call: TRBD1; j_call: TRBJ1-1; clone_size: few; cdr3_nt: TGTGCCAGCATCCTGCCACCCGGCAGGGGGCGAAACACTGAAGCTTTCTTT; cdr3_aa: CASILPPGRGRNTEAFF
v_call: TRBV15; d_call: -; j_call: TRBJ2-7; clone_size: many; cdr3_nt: TGTGCCACCAGCAGAACAGGCGCCCACGAGCAGTACTTC; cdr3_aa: CATSRTGAHEQYF
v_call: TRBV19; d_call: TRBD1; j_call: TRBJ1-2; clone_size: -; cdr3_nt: TGTGCCGACAGGGGGCGCGTCTATGGCTACACCTTC; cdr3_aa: CADRGRVYGYTF
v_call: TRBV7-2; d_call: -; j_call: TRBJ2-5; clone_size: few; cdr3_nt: TGTGCCAGCAGCCCCGTGGGTCAAGAGACCCAGTACTTC; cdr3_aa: CASSPVGQETQYF
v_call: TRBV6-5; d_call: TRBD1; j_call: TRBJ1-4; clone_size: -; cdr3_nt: TGTGCCAGCAGTCCATCGGGACAGGGAAATGAAAAACTGTTTTTT; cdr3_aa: CASSPSGQGNEKLFF